These T cell receptor beta chains were read from a single sample in a study of cytomegalovirus exposure and HLA in healthy donors. Some clones are missing from TCRdb's copy, which holds only in-frame ones; the method was immunoSEQ multiplex PCR. The repertoire holds about 170,000 clones, with roughly three quarters as singletons. Sequenced sample: PBMCs. These receptors were taken from a man between 35 and 55 years old in good health and CMV-seropositive. The CDR3 runs from the conserved cysteine through the conserved F or W. A D gene is named only where the DNA matches it firmly. Clone size is not always given. Where it is, it says once, few, many or a class for expanded clones.

clone_size j_call d_call v_call cdr3_nt cdr3_aa
. TRBJ1-2 TRBD1 TRBV6-6 TGTGCCAGCAGCAGGGGGCTGGTCTATGGCTACACCTTC CASSRGLVYGYTF
. TRBJ1-6 . TRBV15 TGTGCCACCAGCAGAGACTCCCTATCAACGCATTCACCCCTCCACTTT CATSRDSLSTHSPLHF
. TRBJ2-1 . TRBV7-6 TGTGCCAGCAGCCCCAACCCCACAGAATACAATGAGCAGTTCTTC CASSPNPTEYNEQFF
once TRBJ2-3 TRBD2 TRBV7-2 TGTGCCAGCAGCCCCCCGGGCGGGGGGGCCGCAGATACGCAGTATTTT CASSPPGGGAADTQYF
. TRBJ2-7 TRBD1 TRBV7-9 TGTGCCAGCAGCCTACCAGGGGGCTCCTACGAGCAGTACTTC CASSLPGGSYEQYF
. TRBJ1-1 TRBD1 TRBV29-1 TGCAGCGCCGACAGGGGTTTCGACACTGAAGCTTTCTTT CSADRGFDTEAFF
. TRBJ1-1 TRBD1 TRBV5-4 TGTGCCAGCAGCTCCCGACAGGGGTCGAGCACTGAAGCTTTCTTT CASSSRQGSSTEAFF
. TRBJ2-7 TRBD1 TRBV7-9 TGTGCCAGCAGGGATTCGGGACAGGGTTTCCACGAGCAGTACTTC CASRDSGQGFHEQYF
. TRBJ2-5 . TRBV7-3 TGTGCCAGCAGCTTAGGGACACCTGAATTGAGAGAGACCCAGTACTTC CASSLGTPELRETQYF
. TRBJ1-2 . TRBV10-2 TGCGCCAGCAGTGACTTCCGCGGAACTCGCTATGGCTACACCTTC CASSDFRGTRYGYTF
. TRBJ1-2 . TRBV5-5 TGTGCCAGCAGCCACCAACAATGGGGGGACGGCTACACCTTC CASSHQQWGDGYTF
. TRBJ1-4 . TRBV30 TGTGCCTGGAGAGCGTCCGGGACTCTGAATGAAAAACTGTTTTTT CAWRASGTLNEKLFF
. TRBJ2-7 TRBD1 TRBV25-1 TGTGCCAGCAGTGCGACAGGGTTCCCCTACGAGCAGTACTTC CASSATGFPYEQYF
few TRBJ1-1 . TRBV27 TGTGCCAGCAGTTTTGGAGGGATGAACACTGAAGCTTTCTTT CASSFGGMNTEAFF
. TRBJ2-7 TRBD1 TRBV9 TGTGCCAGCAGCGCAGGGGGCCAAGGTTACGAGCAGTACTTC CASSAGGQGYEQYF
. TRBJ2-3 TRBD2 TRBV7-9 TGTGCCAGCAGCTTAGAGGGCGGGGGGGCCGGAGATACGCAGTATTTT CASSLEGGGAGDTQYF
. TRBJ2-5 . TRBV5-1 TGCGCCAGCAGCTTGTCATTCCCCCAGTACTTC CASSLSFPQYF
. TRBJ1-5 . TRBV7-9 TGTGCCAGCAGCTTAGGGGGGCTTGGACAGCCCCAGCATTTT CASSLGGLGQPQHF
few TRBJ1-6 . TRBV25-1 TGTGCCAGCAGTAGGCAGGTTAATTCACCCCTCCACTTT CASSRQVNSPLHF
. TRBJ1-2 . TRBV10-3 TGTGCCATCAGTGTGGCTGCGGGCCGTGGCTACACCTTC CAISVAAGRGYTF
. TRBJ1-4 . TRBV28 TGTGCCAGCAGTCCGGACAGTGAAAAACTGTTTTTT CASSPDSEKLFF
. TRBJ1-5 TRBD1 TRBV19 TGTGCCAGTTTAAAACAGGGGGCCCATCAGCCCCAGCATTTT CASLKQGAHQPQHF
. TRBJ2-2 TRBD1 TRBV18 TGTGCCAGCTCATCCCTACCCCCGGGACAGGGGGCCGGGGAGCTGTTTTTT CASSSLPPGQGAGELFF
. TRBJ2-3 . TRBV5-1 TGCGCCAGCAGCGGGGGACAGCGGGGGGATACGCAGTATTTT CASSGGQRGDTQYF
once TRBJ1-1 TRBD1 TRBV9 TGTGCCAGCAGCGAGGGGGCAGGGAGACGAAGTACTGAAGCTTTCTTT CASSEGAGRRSTEAFF
. TRBJ1-1 . TRBV6-1 TGTGCCAGCAGTGAACAGGTTTTGGGAGTCCTGACTTTCTTT CASSEQVLGVLTFF
. TRBJ1-1 TRBD1 TRBV4-2 TGTGCCAGCAGCCAAAGCGACAGGGGGGACACTGAAGCTTTCTTT CASSQSDRGDTEAFF
once TRBJ2-1 . TRBV10-3 TGTGCCATCTGGGCGGGCGTAAACAATGAGCAGTTCTTC CAIWAGVNNEQFF
. TRBJ2-7 . TRBV20-1 TGCAGTGCTCTGTCTCCGGGCGAGCAGTACTTC CSALSPGEQYF
. TRBJ2-5 TRBD2 TRBV5-1 TGCGCCAGCAGCTTGGTAGTGACTAGCGGGGGGGCAGAAGAGACCCAGTACTTC CASSLVVTSGGAEETQYF
few TRBJ2-2 TRBD2 TRBV11-3 TGTGCCAGCAGCCCCACCGGGTGGCTAGCGGGGGCCGGCGGCACCGGGGAGCTGTTTTTT CASSPTGWLAGAGGTGELFF
. TRBJ1-6 . TRBV21-1 TGTGCCAGCAGCACCGTCGTGACAGGGAGACGTTCACCCCTCCACTTT CASSTVVTGRRSPLHF
few TRBJ2-2 . TRBV4-1 TGCGCCAGCAGCCATGGAGGCGCGGGTACCGGGGAGCTGTTTTTT CASSHGGAGTGELFF
. TRBJ1-1 TRBD1 TRBV5-1 TGCGCCAGCCAAAAAGGGACAGGGGCATTTAGCACTGAAGCTTTCTTT CASQKGTGAFSTEAFF
. TRBJ1-3 . TRBV2 TGTGCCAGCACGACAGGTTTCTCTGGAAACACCATATATTTT CASTTGFSGNTIYF
. TRBJ2-1 TRBD2 TRBV11-1 TGTGCCAGCAGCTTAAATAAGGGCGGGGGGGCTTACAATGAGCAGTTCTTC CASSLNKGGGAYNEQFF
. TRBJ1-4 . TRBV19 TGTGCCAGTAGTAGGGGGCGGACAGAAGGCGAAAAACTGTTTTTT CASSRGRTEGEKLFF
few TRBJ1-2 TRBD1 TRBV6-5 TGTGCCAGCAGTTATTCCCAACAGGGGGCCTTCTATGGCTACACCTTC CASSYSQQGAFYGYTF
. TRBJ2-7 . TRBV4-3 TGCGCCAGCACTCCAGACAGAAACTCCTACGAGCAGTACTTC CASTPDRNSYEQYF
. TRBJ2-3 . TRBV11-1 TGTGCCAGCAGCTCCTCCACGTTTTATCGGGGGAGCACAGATACGCAGTATTTT CASSSSTFYRGSTDTQYF
. TRBJ1-1 . TRBV5-1 TGCGCCAGCAGCTTGGTGTCAGGAGAAGCTTTCTTT CASSLVSGEAFF
. TRBJ2-5 TRBD2 TRBV7-9 TGTGCCAGCAGCTTGGGGACTAGCGGGGGTCTTAAAGAGACCCAGTACTTC CASSLGTSGGLKETQYF
. TRBJ1-1 TRBD1 TRBV5-1 TGCGCCAGCCAGGGGGACCCCTACACTGAAGCTTTCTTT CASQGDPYTEAFF
. TRBJ2-7 . TRBV6-1 TGTGCCAGCAGTGAATACGAGACAGGAGGATGCGAGCAGTACTTC CASSEYETGGCEQYF
. TRBJ1-3 TRBD1 TRBV18 TGTGCCAGCTCAGGGGACAGGGCCTCTGGAAACACCATATATTTT CASSGDRASGNTIYF
. TRBJ2-1 TRBD2 TRBV7-9 TGTGCCAGCAGCAGACTAGCGGGGGAGTGGGAGCAGTTCTTC CASSRLAGEWEQFF
. TRBJ1-2 . TRBV6-6 TGTGCCAGCAGTCTCGACAGGTCAGGACATGGCTACACCTTC CASSLDRSGHGYTF
. TRBJ1-1 . TRBV27 TGTGCCAGCAGTTTAGGGCCCTCAGGTTACATGAACACTGAAGCTTTCTTT CASSLGPSGYMNTEAFF